This T cell receptor beta chain derives from a study of response to subunit inactivated influenza vaccine listed by TCRdb under 2018. The study in broad terms: The study used deep quantitative T cell receptor repertoire profiling to track responses to a trivalent subunit inactivated influenza vaccine.

Results and caveats for the whole study, not just this receptor: According to the authors, only a limited number of new T cells may be recruited by each seasonal influenza vaccination.

Library prep was done by RT-PCR. Sequencing instrument: Illumina HiSeq 2500. The public reads were run again by TCRdb, first through fastp at Q25 and then through MiXCR, and only productive beta chains were kept. A single entry per CDR3 protein holds the most common genes and DNA from its merged rows. Counted in this sample were about 780,000 distinct CDR3 sequences; around a sixth of them appeared once. The ten most abundant clones make up around 9.9% of the sample. With regard to this clonotype: Its antigen specificity is not known. No quality values exist for individual bases; no much larger clone is one base distant.

Reading from cysteine to phenylalanine, the CDR3 counts 12 amino acids. This entry keeps only the CDR3 DNA: 36 bases, framed from base 1. The germline V gene supplies CDR1 SGHNT and CDR2 YENEEA. V and J are trimmed by 5 bases and 7 bases, and the gene matches miss 4 bases of the junction. The rearranged segments are TRBV11-3 and TRBJ2-7; the junction holds 8 bases that match TRBD1. The sequencing here drew on PBMCs from blood, taken around 5 days after vaccination. The TCR sequence derives from a man aged 50 to 60 who received an inactivated influenza vaccine. Donor details come from another sample of the same person, matched by shared clones. CDR3 region: CASSKGTGEQYF. At the DNA level, the sequence is TGTGCCAGCAGCAAAGGGACAGGAGAGCAGTACTTC.